These T cell receptor beta chains were read from a single sample in a study of shared clonotypes between healthy human individuals. Clones were read by immunoSEQ multiplex PCR, and TCRdb kept only the in-frame ones, dropping some. The profile shows millions of clones, 85% to 95% of them singletons. The sample comprised naive CD4+ T cells sorted from blood. These receptors were collected from a man between 18 and 35 years old in good health. Both conserved end residues are part of each CDR3. A D gene is named only where the DNA matches it firmly. Rows may omit the clone size; those that give it use once, few, many or a size class.

V gene	clone size	D gene	J gene	CDR3 protein	CDR3 DNA
TRBV30	.	.	TRBJ1-1	CAWSVRRNTEAFF	TGTGCCTGGAGTGTGCGAAGGAACACTGAAGCTTTCTTT
TRBV6-5	.	.	TRBJ1-5	CASSYSYSNQPQHF	TGTGCCAGCAGTTACTCGTACAGCAATCAGCCCCAGCATTTT
TRBV7-2	.	.	TRBJ1-2	CASSWTGNYGYTF	TGTGCCAGCAGCTGGACGGGGAACTATGGCTACACCTTC
TRBV6-1	.	.	TRBJ1-1	CASRRGDEAFF	TGTGCCAGCAGGAGGGGGGATGAAGCTTTCTTT
TRBV11-2	.	.	TRBJ2-1	CASSLKGGGPGRNEQFF	TGTGCCAGCAGCTTAAAGGGCGGAGGCCCCGGCAGGAATGAGCAGTTCTTC
TRBV6-6	.	TRBD1	TRBJ2-3	CASSGGTGSEYF	TGTGCCAGCAGTGGCGGGACAGGGAGTGAGTATTTT
TRBV6-5	.	.	TRBJ2-1	CASRTGSGGDNEQFF	TGTGCCAGCAGGACCGGCTCGGGGGGCGACAATGAGCAGTTCTTC
TRBV7-3	.	TRBD1	TRBJ2-5	CASSLGQGWETQYF	TGTGCCAGCAGCTTGGGACAGGGGTGGGAGACCCAGTACTTC
TRBV11-2	.	.	TRBJ2-6	CASSFGLSGANVLTF	TGTGCCAGCAGCTTTGGACTATCTGGGGCCAACGTCCTGACTTTC
TRBV29-1	once	TRBD1	TRBJ1-5	CSVKTGSSNQPQHF	TGCAGCGTCAAGACAGGGTCTAGCAATCAGCCCCAGCATTTT
TRBV5-6	.	TRBD1	TRBJ2-5	CASSSDRVETQYF	TGTGCCAGCAGCTCCGACAGGGTCGAGACCCAGTACTTC
TRBV5-1	once	.	TRBJ1-2	CASSLGGSGGYGYTF	TGCGCCAGCAGCTTGGGGGGTTCAGGTGGATATGGCTACACCTTC
TRBV6-5	.	TRBD2	TRBJ2-5	CASSYALAGETQYF	TGTGCCAGCAGTTACGCACTAGCGGGAGAGACCCAGTACTTC
TRBV4-1	.	TRBD2	TRBJ2-1	CASSNPSGFSNEQFF	TGCGCCAGCAGCAACCCTAGCGGGTTTTCCAATGAGCAGTTCTTC
TRBV5-4	.	TRBD2	TRBJ2-5	CASSPTSGSMLETQYF	TGTGCCAGCAGCCCGACTAGCGGTTCGATGCTGGAGACCCAGTACTTC
TRBV6-6	.	TRBD2	TRBJ2-1	CASILGGGLKFF	TGTGCCAGCATCCTCGGGGGGGGATTAAAGTTCTTC
TRBV30	.	.	TRBJ1-1	CAWSNQNTEAFF	TGTGCCTGGTCAAACCAAAACACTGAAGCTTTCTTT
TRBV19	.	.	TRBJ1-1	CASSPTGLAVNTEAFF	TGTGCCAGTAGTCCAACGGGTTTAGCGGTGAACACTGAAGCTTTCTTT
TRBV30	.	.	TRBJ2-3	CAWNKGISTDTQYF	TGTGCCTGGAATAAGGGTATTAGCACAGATACGCAGTATTTT
TRBV6-5	.	.	TRBJ1-1	CAIQRQPNTEAFF	TGTGCCATCCAAAGACAGCCGAACACTGAAGCTTTCTTT
TRBV25-1	.	TRBD1	TRBJ1-6	CASRDRDYNSPLHF	TGTGCCAGCAGGGACAGGGACTATAATTCACCCCTCCACTTT
TRBV9	.	.	TRBJ1-6	CASSVGGVGVDSPLHF	TGTGCCAGCAGCGTAGGGGGTGTTGGGGTCGATTCACCCCTCCACTTT
TRBV11-2	.	.	TRBJ2-3	CASSLGTQRNTDTQYF	TGTGCCAGCAGCCTCGGTACCCAGAGAAACACAGATACGCAGTATTTT
TRBV9	once	.	TRBJ2-7	CASSVDRAENEQYF	TGTGCCAGCAGCGTAGACAGGGCGGAGAACGAGCAGTACTTC
TRBV19	.	TRBD1	TRBJ1-2	CASRPDRGRMGYTF	TGTGCCAGCCGCCCGGACAGGGGAAGAATGGGCTACACCTTC
TRBV7-9	.	TRBD1	TRBJ1-2	CASSLTGQKFDYTF	TGTGCCAGCAGCTTAACGGGACAGAAGTTCGACTACACCTTC
TRBV6-6	.	TRBD2	TRBJ2-1	CASSSPPSGVYNEQFF	TGTGCCAGCAGTTCCCCCCCTAGCGGGGTCTACAATGAGCAGTTCTTC
TRBV9	.	.	TRBJ2-2	CASSVSRGNTGELFF	TGTGCCAGCAGCGTTTCGCGGGGAAACACCGGGGAGCTGTTTTTT
TRBV7-9	.	.	TRBJ1-3	CASSLATGNTIYF	TGTGCCAGCAGCTTGGCCACTGGAAACACCATATATTTT
TRBV6-1	.	TRBD1	TRBJ1-1	CASSEVTGQGAPEAFF	TGTGCCAGCAGTGAAGTTACGGGACAGGGGGCTCCTGAAGCTTTCTTT
TRBV5-1	.	TRBD2	TRBJ2-3	CASRERDLSTDTQYF	TGCGCCAGTAGGGAGCGGGACCTAAGCACAGATACGCAGTATTTT
TRBV10-3	.	.	TRBJ1-2	CAISESWSLGYTF	TGTGCCATCAGTGAGTCGTGGAGTCTTGGCTACACCTTC
TRBV9	.	TRBD2	TRBJ2-3	CASSATSGRPDTQYF	TGTGCCAGCAGCGCGACTAGCGGGAGACCAGATACGCAGTATTTT
TRBV5-1	.	.	TRBJ1-1	CASKGLEGLNTEAFF	TGCGCCAGCAAGGGATTGGAGGGGTTGAACACTGAAGCTTTCTTT
TRBV5-1	.	TRBD1	TRBJ2-1	CASSLEGQGQSEQFF	TGCGCCAGCAGCTTGGAGGGACAGGGGCAAAGTGAGCAGTTCTTC
TRBV5-1	.	.	TRBJ2-5	CASSLGAGDNQETQYF	TGCGCCAGCAGCTTGGGGGCAGGCGATAACCAAGAGACCCAGTACTTC
TRBV6-5	.	TRBD2	TRBJ2-7	CASSYSGTSGSYEQYF	TGTGCCAGCAGTTACTCTGGGACTAGCGGTTCCTACGAGCAGTACTTC
TRBV5-1	.	TRBD2	TRBJ2-7	CASRSSLAGSYEQYF	TGCGCCAGCAGGTCAAGTCTAGCGGGAAGCTACGAGCAGTACTTC
TRBV6-5	.	TRBD2	TRBJ2-1	CASMGTSKNEQFF	TGTGCCAGCATGGGGACTAGTAAGAATGAGCAGTTCTTC
TRBV5-1	.	TRBD2	TRBJ2-1	CASSLDSGRAYPPYNEQFF	TGCGCCAGCAGCTTGGATAGCGGGAGGGCCTATCCTCCCTACAATGAGCAGTTCTTC
TRBV28	.	.	TRBJ2-4	CASSVTGRKNIQYF	TGTGCCAGCAGCGTCACGGGGAGGAAAAACATTCAGTACTTC
TRBV25-1	.	.	TRBJ2-7	CASSDVGPPGGQYF	TGTGCCAGCAGTGACGTGGGACCGCCTGGGGGGCAGTACTTC
TRBV18	.	.	TRBJ2-1	CASSPDNINEQFF	TGTGCCAGCTCACCAGACAACATCAATGAGCAGTTCTTC
TRBV5-1	.	.	TRBJ2-2	CASSSSNTGELFF	TGCGCCAGCAGTTCCTCGAACACCGGGGAGCTGTTTTTT
TRBV6-6	once	TRBD1	TRBJ1-2	CASSQTGGIYGYTF	TGTGCCAGCAGCCAAACAGGGGGCATCTATGGCTACACCTTC
TRBV11-2	.	.	TRBJ2-7	CASSLDGGSSYEQYF	TGTGCCAGCAGCTTAGATGGGGGATCCTCCTACGAGCAGTACTTC